The 12 T cell receptor beta chains reported below all come from one sample, sequenced in a study of blood T cell repertoires in COVID-19. This table comes from immunoSEQ multiplex PCR, and its TCRdb copy is limited to in-frame clones, with some not included. The table has 130,000 to 150,000 clones, approximately 81% seen once. The sequenced sample was peripheral blood. All receptors derive from a human donor in a cohort sampled during active COVID-19.

The chain couples TRBV4-3 to TRBJ1-2; 8 bases are a match to TRBD1. The V gene's germline CDR1 is LGHNA and CDR2 YSLEER. V shed 0 bases and J 0 bases; nucleotides not matched to a gene: 6. The CDR3 loop spans 17 amino acids. The CDR3 DNA reads as TGCGCCAGCAGCCAAGAGTACCGGGACAGGACTAACTATGGCTACACCTTC. Protein product: CASSQEYRDRTNYGYTF.

J is TRBJ1-6 and V is TRBV10-2; 9 nucleotides agree with TRBD1. The germline V gene encodes CDR1 WSHSY and CDR2 SAAADI. V gave up 5 bases and J gave up 7 bases; unmatched junction bases: 6. This CDR3 region has 15 residues. The CDR3 DNA is TGCGCCAGCAGTCCACAGGGGGCTGGGAATTCACCCCTCCACTTT. The encoded protein is CASSPQGAGNSPLHF.

This clone has more than one count but fewer than ten. The chain joins TRBV4-3 to TRBJ1-2; 9 bases line up with TRBD1. There are 16 residues in the CDR3. Looked up from germline, CDR1 is LGHNA and CDR2 is YSLEER. J was trimmed by 4 bases and V by 2 bases; bases with no gene match: 8. The CDR3 protein is CASSQRRTGEGYGYTF. The CDR3 coding sequence is TGCGCCAGCAGCCAACGTAGGACAGGGGAAGGCTATGGCTACACCTTC.

V and J are TRBV4-2 and TRBJ2-1; no definite D call. The CDR3 covers 15 residues. The germline CDR1 and CDR2 sequences are LGHNA and YNFKEQ. Trimming removed 1 base at V and 0 bases at J, with 7 bases between. CDR3 loop: CASSQGEYSYNEQFF. CDR3 coding DNA: TGTGCCAGCAGCCAAGGCGAGTACTCCTACAATGAGCAGTTCTTC.

The chain links TRBV7-2 to TRBJ2-1, with 10 nucleotides matching TRBD2. Germline trimming cut 1 base from V and 6 bases from J; bases unmatched to any gene: 6. CDR1 is SGHTA and CDR2 is FQGNSA in the germline V gene. CDR3 length: 16 residues. CDR3 in DNA: TGTGCCAGCAGCTTAGAGAGCGGGGGGGCATCCAATGAGCAGTTCTTC. Translated, it gives CASSLESGGASNEQFF.

The J gene is TRBJ2-7, the V gene TRBV6-5; D might be TRBD1 (5 bases). Germline V lookup: CDR1 MNHEY, CDR2 SVGAGI. Trimming removed 5 bases at V and 0 bases at J, with 14 bases between. The CDR3 runs to 15 residues. CDR3 bases: TGTGCCAGCAGTAGGACACCCCAGCGCTCCTACGAGCAGTACTTC. Protein: CASSRTPQRSYEQYF.

The CDR3 is CASSQEGRLTGELFF. CDR3 sequence (DNA): TGCGCCAGCAGCCAAGAAGGCAGACTCACCGGGGAGCTGTTTTTT. The chain couples TRBV4-1 to TRBJ2-2, with D uncertain. Germline CDR1 is MGHRA and CDR2 is YSYEKL. The CDR3 spans 15 residues. V was cut by 0 bases and J by 4 bases, with 9 bases left in between.

The chain is built from TRBV4-1 and TRBJ1-5; maybe TRBD1 (6 bases). With 1 base removed from V and 5 bases from J, the gap between germline ends came to 9 bases. CDR3 length: 14 amino acids. Germline CDR1 reads MGHRA; CDR2 reads YSYEKL. The DNA for the CDR3 is TGCGCCAGCAGCCAAGCCAGGGGCGATCAGCCCCAGCATTTT. It encodes CASSQARGDQPQHF.

The J gene is TRBJ1-1, the V gene TRBV11-3; D call uncertain. V was clipped by 1 base and J by 8 bases, with 14 bases between them. Germline V gene data show CDR1 as SGHNT and CDR2 as YENEEA. CDR3 length equals 14 residues. The CDR3: CASSLVQAEGEAFF. In DNA form, the CDR3 reads TGTGCCAGCAGCTTAGTCCAGGCCGAGGGAGAAGCTTTCTTT.

The genes are TRBV7-9 and TRBJ1-4; maybe TRBD1 (6 bases). Germline V CDR1 and CDR2: SEHNR, FQNEAQ (reference sequence). The CDR3 runs to 12 residues. Deletions cut 8 bases from V and 3 bases from J, with 7 bases between. The CDR3 coding sequence is TGTGCCAGCGGACAGTCTAATGAAAAACTGTTTTTT. It codes for CASGQSNEKLFF.

This chain uses TRBV29-1 with TRBJ1-5; 10 positions match TRBD1. Germline CDR1 and CDR2: SQVTM and ANQGSEA. The V gene end was trimmed by 5 bases and the J gene end by 4 bases; junction bases not matched to a gene: 11. The CDR3 totals 16 residues. Here the CDR3 reads CSVFMGTGATNQPQHF. The CDR3 DNA reads TGCAGCGTTTTTATGGGGACAGGGGCGACTAATCAGCCCCAGCATTTT.

This clone was recorded only once. The chain has TRBV20-1 and TRBJ2-7, with unresolved D. Germline CDR1 DFQATT, CDR2 SNEGSKA (reference sequence). Trimming took 6 bases from V and 5 from J, leaving 8 bases between them. The CDR3 extends over 10 amino acids. CDR3 bases: TGCAGTGCCCTACTCCACGAGCAGTACTTC. Its translation is CSALLHEQYF.